This T cell receptor (beta chain) was identified during a study of T cell responses to AZD1222 COVID-19 vaccine. Overall study findings and caveats: Repertoire sampling occurred only after the peak T cell response.

Comments on this clone: The target antigen is unknown.

CDR3 length: 13 residues. The V and J ends lost 11 bases and 4 bases respectively, with 18 bases between them. Per the germline V gene, CDR1 is SNHLY and CDR2 is FYNNEI. The protocol was immunoSEQ multiplex PCR, while the TCRdb copy is restricted to in-frame clones and leaves out a portion. The table lists around 99,000 clones, approximately 86% of them singletons. The starting material was peripheral blood, obtained on day 0 of AZD1222 vaccination. J is TRBJ2-7 and V is TRBV2; possibly TRBD1 for D (5 bases). The sequence came from an adult in good health. CDR3 coding DNA: TGTGCCGCGGCCAGGGATCAATTGTACGAGCAGTACTTC. This codes for CAAARDQLYEQYF. The variable domain in full, completed from reference TRBV2 and TRBJ2-7, reads EPEVTQTPSHQVTQMGQEVILRCVPISNHLYFYWYRQILGQKVEFLVSFYNNEISEKSEIFDDQFSVERPDGSNFTLKIRSTKLEDSAMYFCAAARDQLYEQYFGPGTRLTVT.